Here is one TCR beta chain with its context. Its antigen has not been determined. No qualities accompany the bases; no much larger clone lies one base away. The source of the sample is a study of CD8+ T cells in alopecia areata listed by TCRdb under 2018. With regard to the full study: The treated patients, all with moderate-to-severe alopecia areata, were enrolled in an open-label pilot trial of oral tofacitinib given at 5 to 10 mg twice daily. Human TCRbeta sequencing covered scalp tissue and sorted CD4+ and CD8+ peripheral blood T cells from patchy and totalis/universalis alopecia areata patients and healthy controls. Patients on tofacitinib were biopsied at baseline and after 4 and 24 weeks of treatment, and several of the patients also had a later scalp biopsy. The RNA source kit depended on sample type: the PAXgene miRNA kit for fixed scalp, the miRNeasy kit for PBMCs, and the RNeasy kit for mouse skin. Clonality in the scalp was compared among normal scalp (n=4), patchy alopecia areata scalp (n=8), and alopecia totalis/universalis scalp (n=8). immunoSEQ multiplex PCR using 35 Vbeta forward primers and 13 Jbeta reverse primers was used to amplify TCRbeta CDR3 regions. Tofacitinib was administered for 6 to 18 months, and 6 months of follow-up off drug were then conducted to assess delayed response and recurrence. High-throughput TCRbeta sequencing was used to examine T cell clonal expansion in alopecia areata in both the C3H/HeJ mouse model and human patients. In treated patients, disease severity was measured using the SALT score, which gives the percentage of scalp surface area affected. Overall study outcomes, separate from this receptor: Tofacitinib significantly decreased scalp clonality and the number of expanded CD8+ clones among the top 100 scalp clones. Many expanded lesional clones persisted in scalp and blood during tofacitinib treatment, which may partly explain relapse after stopping treatment. Resident alphabeta T cells in normal human skin are also sequenced, complicating scalp TCR repertoire analysis, unlike mouse skin dominated by gammadelta T cells. Compared with normal scalp, lesional scalp, particularly in alopecia totalis/universalis, had higher clonality and more expanded CD8+ clones, which suggests antigenic drive. The treated cohort was small, with a single nonresponder, so links between baseline CD8+ expansion and response need larger studies. Shared TCR sequences between patients were less evident than in mice, which may be partly attributable to HLA diversity in the patient population.

CDR1 SGHVS and CDR2 FQNEAQ were looked up in the germline V gene. Taken from cysteine to phenylalanine, the CDR3 has 13 residues. Solely the CDR3 DNA is kept, with 39 bases framed from the first base. V and J lose 4 bases and 5 bases, and a span of 11 bases separates them. Libraries were made using the immunoSEQ multiplex PCR assay. For TCR sequencing, RNA was extracted from every sample and reverse transcribed into cDNA to serve as template. SuperScript III was used to make first-strand cDNA, primed with a 2:1 mix of oligo-dT and random hexamers. A synthetic immune receptor repertoire was used to measure amplification bias, and any remaining bias was corrected computationally. The study's own analysis went as follows. Raw reads were preprocessed for error removal, and CDR3 was defined according to IMGT conventions as running from the conserved cysteine to phenylalanine. Clonality was calculated as 1 minus Shannon entropy normalized by log2 of the number of productive unique TCRs. Whether each scalp clone was CD4 or CD8 was inferred by checking scalp TCRbeta sequences against the CD4 and CD8 repertoires from sorted blood. The table was pulled from immuneACCESS by TCRdb, which kept in-frame rearrangements only. Such tables lose some clones; where checked, under half of the loss comes from unresolved V genes, and the rest has no known cause. The V and J calls and clone size are taken from that table; D and trimming were inferred from the DNA. The sample table shows about 150,000 clones, and less than 70% are seen once. 15% to 20% of the sample is taken by the ten largest.

The time point label on this specimen signifies: around 4 weeks on oral tofacitinib. The sample's treatment or condition label, decoded: oral pan-JAK inhibitor, 5-10 mg twice daily. Lesional scalp punch biopsies and peripheral blood were collected from alopecia areata patients. PBMCs were isolated by density centrifugation and stained for CD3, CD4 and CD8, and CD4+ and CD8+ T cells were sorted on a FACSAria. The material was CD8+ T cells sorted from blood, obtained at week 4, from a patient treated with tofacitinib. This receptor chain uses TRBV7-8 and TRBJ1-1, with TRBD1 tentatively as D gene (6 bases match). The receptor comes from a human donor with alopecia areata. The bases are TGTGCCAGCAGCTCAGGACAGACGACTGAAGCTTTCTTT. Its protein reads: CASSSGQTTEAFF.